The rows below give T cell receptor beta chains drawn from one sample of a study of blood T cells in healthy people across ages. Each CDR3 protein gets one entry after TCRdb re-called the 5' RACE reads with MiXCR. The top ten clones hold about 20% of a sample with just over 1 million distinct CDR3 sequences, 40% to 45% of them seen once. Sequenced sample: blood. These receptors were collected from a woman between 55 and 75 years old in good health. Each CDR3 is given with its conserved first and last residue. D genes are given only for firm matches. Size is stated for part of the rows, as once, few or many counts, or as a class when the clone is expanded.

v_gene	j_gene	d_gene	abundance	len	CDR3nt	CDR3aa
TRBV5-5	TRBJ2-7	-	few	13	TGTGCCAGCAGCCCAAACGTCCTCTACGAGCAGTACTTC	CASSPNVLYEQYF
TRBV10-2	TRBJ2-3	TRBD1	once	14	TGCGCCAGCAGGCCCGGGACAGGGACAGATACGCAGTATTTT	CASRPGTGTDTQYF
TRBV27	TRBJ2-1	TRBD2	-	14	TGTGCCAGCAGCCCTAGGGGCGGGAGAAATGAGCAGTTCTTC	CASSPRGGRNEQFF
TRBV6-6	TRBJ2-7	TRBD2	-	17	TGTGCCAGCAGTTACTCGAGGGGACTAGCGGGAGCCTACGAGCAGTACTTC	CASSYSRGLAGAYEQYF
TRBV5-6	TRBJ2-4	-	-	18	TGTGCCAGCAGCCACTGGATGCTAGTGCCCCTAGCCAAAAACATTCAGTACTTC	CASSHWMLVPLAKNIQYF
TRBV25-1	TRBJ2-7	TRBD1	-	16	TGTGCCAGCAGTCTCACCGGGACAGGGGGATTCTACGAGCAGTACTTC	CASSLTGTGGFYEQYF
TRBV5-1	TRBJ2-3	-	-	16	TGCGCCAGCAGCTTGGCCGAGGCAGGGAAAAGCGATACGCAGTATTTT	CASSLAEAGKSDTQYF
TRBV15	TRBJ1-5	-	-	13	TGTGCCACCAGCAGTTCCAGGGTTCAGCCCCAGCATTTT	CATSSSRVQPQHF
TRBV20-1	TRBJ1-2	-	-	12	TGCAGTGCTACCGGGGGCGACTATGGCTACACCTTC	CSATGGDYGYTF
TRBV7-2	TRBJ2-6	-	-	16	TGTGCCAGCAGCTTGCGGGTAGGGGGTTTGGCCAACGTCCTGACTTTC	CASSLRVGGLANVLTF
TRBV12-3/TRBV12-4	TRBJ1-2	-	-	14	TGTGCCAGCAGTTTCATGGGACTGACTTATGGCTACACCTTC	CASSFMGLTYGYTF
TRBV6-6	TRBJ2-3	-	-	16	TGTGCCAGCAGTTACGAGGGGAGTTCGGACTCAGATACGCAGTATTTT	CASSYEGSSDSDTQYF
TRBV11-1	TRBJ2-7	-	-	14	TGTGCCAGCAGCTTAGGACTATCAATCTACGAGCAGTACTTC	CASSLGLSIYEQYF
TRBV5-1	TRBJ1-2	-	once	15	TGCGCCAGCGGCTCCGGGACCCGGGGCAACTATGGCTACACCTTC	CASGSGTRGNYGYTF
TRBV5-1	TRBJ2-5	-	-	15	TGTGCCAGCAGCTTGGAACTTCCATGGGGGGAGACCCAGTACTTC	CASSLELPWGETQYF
TRBV3-1	TRBJ2-3	-	-	16	TGTGCCAGCAGCCAAGTACGGGCTAGTAGAGCAGATACGCAGTATTTT	CASSQVRASRADTQYF
TRBV5-5	TRBJ2-3	-	-	15	TGTGCCAGCGGCTTGGTTGGTCTTCGCACAGATACGCAGTATTTT	CASGLVGLRTDTQYF
TRBV7-6	TRBJ1-6	TRBD1	few	15	TGTGCCAGCAGCTTAGGACAGGGGAGCAATTCACCCCTCCACTTT	CASSLGQGSNSPLHF
TRBV24-1	TRBJ2-3	-	-	15	TGTGCCGCCAGTGACCAAAACTCCGGGACAGATACGCAGTATTTT	CAASDQNSGTDTQYF
TRBV11-2	TRBJ2-7	-	-	15	TGTGCCAGCAGCTTAACGCCGCGTAATCTCTACGAGCAGTACTTC	CASSLTPRNLYEQYF
TRBV7-9	TRBJ2-6	-	-	16	TGTGCCAGCACCCCGAGGGGGGGGCCTGGGGCCAACGTCCTGACTTTC	CASTPRGGPGANVLTF
TRBV9	TRBJ2-7	-	few	14	TGTGCCAGCAGCCAGGGGGGAGTAACCTACGAGCAGTACTTC	CASSQGGVTYEQYF
TRBV7-9	TRBJ2-3	-	few	15	TGTGCCATCTCCAGGGGGGCCGCTAGCACAGATACGCAGTATTTT	CAISRGAASTDTQYF
TRBV7-2	TRBJ2-1	-	-	15	TGTGCCAGCAGCTTAGATTACGGTTCCCACAATGAGCAGTTCTTC	CASSLDYGSHNEQFF
TRBV9	TRBJ2-1	-	-	10	TGTGCCAGCAGTGGCCGGGAGCAGTTCTTC	CASSGREQFF
TRBV28	TRBJ2-1	-	many	13	TGTGCCAGCAGTTTGGCTAGCGATAGTGAGCAGTTCTTC	CASSLASDSEQFF
TRBV5-1	TRBJ1-2	-	-	12	TGCGCCAGCAGCTTTTGGGAAGGGAGCTACACCTTC	CASSFWEGSYTF
TRBV6-1	TRBJ2-7	-	-	16	TGTGCCAGCAGAGTCAGGGATCCGGGCAGCTCCTACGAGCAGTACTTC	CASRVRDPGSSYEQYF
TRBV12-3/TRBV12-4	TRBJ1-1	-	-	16	TGTGCCAGCAGGTTACTCCATCAGGGTTCGAACACTGAAGCTTTCTTT	CASRLLHQGSNTEAFF
TRBV4-2	TRBJ1-4	-	few	16	TGTGCCAGCAGCAAGGCCCCAGGCCCCCGGGGTGAAAAACTGTTTTTT	CASSKAPGPRGEKLFF
TRBV14	TRBJ2-4	TRBD1	few	13	TGTGCCAGCGGTTGGACAGGGTGGGACATTCAGTACTTC	CASGWTGWDIQYF
TRBV3-1	TRBJ2-5	-	-	14	TGTGCCACGCAGGGGGGGAGGACCCAAGAGACCCAGTACTTC	CATQGGRTQETQYF
TRBV20-1	TRBJ2-7	TRBD2	few	15	TGCAGTGCTAGAGATCAACTAGCGGGAGTCTACGAGCAGTACTTC	CSARDQLAGVYEQYF
TRBV6-5	TRBJ2-5	TRBD1	-	14	TGTGCCAGCAGTTCCCCAGGGGGCAGGGAGACCCAGTACTTC	CASSSPGGRETQYF
TRBV7-9	TRBJ1-6	-	-	16	TGTGCCAGCAGCTTAGGCCAGAGTCCTATTGATTCACCCCTCCACTTT	CASSLGQSPIDSPLHF
TRBV27	TRBJ2-7	-	-	15	TGTGCCAGCACAAGGGCGGGAAGGCTGGGGGACGAGCAGTACTTC	CASTRAGRLGDEQYF
TRBV28	TRBJ2-7	-	-	17	TGTGCCAGCAGTCTCCCAGAGACCCAAGCCGGCTCCTACGAGCAGTACTTC	CASSLPETQAGSYEQYF
TRBV10-2	TRBJ1-5	-	once	15	TGCGCCAGCAGTGAGGATCAAAATAGCAATCAGCCCCAGCATTTT	CASSEDQNSNQPQHF
TRBV7-9	TRBJ1-2	TRBD1	-	15	TGTGCCAGCAGCTTAGACAGGGGGGATGGCTATGGCTACACCTTC	CASSLDRGDGYGYTF
TRBV7-3	TRBJ2-1	-	once	13	TGTGCCAGCAGCCTGCAGGGTCGCGATGAGCAGTTCTTC	CASSLQGRDEQFF
TRBV29-1	TRBJ2-2	-	-	14	TGCAGCGTTGCGCTGGGATTCAACACCGGGGAGCTGTTTTTT	CSVALGFNTGELFF
TRBV21-1	TRBJ1-2	-	-	13	TGTGCCAGCCCATCCCCCGCTTGCAGGGGCTACACCTTC	CASPSPACRGYTF
TRBV18	TRBJ2-1	TRBD2	-	16	TGTGCCAGCTCACGGTCCGGGACTAGCGGGAGCTATGAGCAGTTCTTC	CASSRSGTSGSYEQFF
TRBV29-1	TRBJ2-3	TRBD1	-	14	TGCAGCGTCCTGACAGGGATTAACACAGATACGCAGTATTTT	CSVLTGINTDTQYF
TRBV7-8	TRBJ2-7	-	-	14	TGTGCCAGCAGCGCCATGGGATTATCCTACGAGCAGTACTTC	CASSAMGLSYEQYF
TRBV27	TRBJ2-7	-	-	14	TGTGCCAGCACCCTACTAGGTGGAACGGGTGAGCAGTACTTC	CASTLLGGTGEQYF
TRBV12-3/TRBV12-4	TRBJ2-2	-	-	15	TGTGCCAGCAGTCAAGGGACCCCTACTACCGGGGAGCTGTTTTTT	CASSQGTPTTGELFF
TRBV12-3/TRBV12-4	TRBJ2-1	-	-	15	TGTGCCAGCAGTTTAGCGGGAGCTAACCACAATGAGCAGTTCTTC	CASSLAGANHNEQFF
TRBV29-1	TRBJ2-7	TRBD1	few	11	TGCAGCGGAGGGACAGGGGGAGAGCAGTACTTC	CSGGTGGEQYF
TRBV10-3	TRBJ2-7	TRBD1	few	13	TGTGCCATCAGCCCGGGACAGGGACTAGAGCAGTACTTC	CAISPGQGLEQYF
TRBV4-2	TRBJ2-1	TRBD2	few	19	TGTGCCAGCAGCCAAGCCCTGGGCACCGGGACTAGCGGAGCCGATGAGCAGTTCTTC	CASSQALGTGTSGADEQFF
TRBV7-3	TRBJ2-3	TRBD2	few	14	TGTGCCAGCAGCTTCGGGACTAGCGGCGATACGCAGTATTTT	CASSFGTSGDTQYF
TRBV12-3/TRBV12-4	TRBJ1-5	-	few	15	TGTGCCAGCACCGGTCTTGAGTATAGCAATCAGCCCCAGCATTTT	CASTGLEYSNQPQHF
TRBV7-9	TRBJ2-7	TRBD2	few	15	TGTGCCAGCAGCTCCCCGACTAGCGGGATAAGGGAGCAGTACTTC	CASSSPTSGIREQYF
TRBV5-6	TRBJ1-4	-	-	14	TGTGCCAGCAGCCCACAGGGCTCTAATGAAAAACTGTTTTTT	CASSPQGSNEKLFF
TRBV2	TRBJ2-7	-	few	14	TGTGCCAGCAGGGGGACATTCGCTTCCTACGAGCAGTACTTC	CASRGTFASYEQYF
TRBV28	TRBJ2-5	-	-	12	TGTGCCAGCACACAGTACCAAGAGACCCAGTACTTC	CASTQYQETQYF
TRBV9	TRBJ2-5	-	-	15	TGTGCCAGCAGCGTAGACGGGAGAAATCAAGAGACCCAGTACTTC	CASSVDGRNQETQYF
TRBV5-1	TRBJ1-4	-	-	16	TGCGCCAGCAGCTTGACCCCGACAGAAACTAATGAAAAACTGTTTTTT	CASSLTPTETNEKLFF
TRBV5-1	TRBJ2-7	TRBD2	-	18	TGCGCCAGCAGCAAGACGGGACTAGCGGGAGGGCCCTACAATGAGCAGTACTTC	CASSKTGLAGGPYNEQYF